The 18 T cell receptor beta chains in this list originate from one sample, sequenced in a study of regulatory T cells in long-lasting Graves disease. Combining iRepertoire HTBI primers with Arm-PCR of CDR3 regions, the authors built TCR beta libraries. From the multiplex PCR reads, TCRdb called clonotypes with MiXCR, one entry per CDR3 protein. The sample holds roughly 360,000 distinct CDR3 sequences, roughly 25% seen once. Time point specified: persistent/refractory GD, antithyroid drugs over 5 years with positive TRAb. RNA extracted from PBMCs served as the sequencing template. Sample: peripheral blood mononuclear cells (PBMCs), taken when the disease was refractory, from a patient treated with antithyroid drugs. Receptors originate from a woman in her thirties or forties with Graves disease.

This clonotype was seen a handful of times. This sequence joins TRBV5-1 and TRBJ1-1, with 10 bases fitting TRBD1. Unmatched junction bases numbered 8, after V lost 2 bases and J lost 1 base. Germline V gene lookup returns CDR1 SGHRS and CDR2 YFSETQ. This CDR3 spans 17 amino acids. CDR3 sequence (DNA): TGCGCCAGCAGCTTCCCCGGGACAGGGGTTTCGAACACTGAAGCTTTCTTT. Its translation is CASSFPGTGVSNTEAFF.

For this clonotype: One base away lies a much larger clone, so this may be a sequencing read error. The gene calls are TRBV19 and TRBJ2-5; D may correspond to TRBD1 or TRBD2 (5 bases each). CDR1 and CDR2 from the germline V gene are LNHDA and SQIVND (reference sequence). Deletions cut 5 bases from V and 7 bases from J, with 23 bases between. The CDR3 is 16 residues long. As DNA, the CDR3 is TGTGCCAGTAGTCCCCCCCGCCGCCGAGGGGAAGTGACCCAGTACTTC. This encodes CASSPPRRRGEVTQYF.

V and J are TRBV5-4 and TRBJ2-2; TRBD2 aligns across 13 bases. Trimming at V came to 3 bases and at J to 6 bases, leaving 5 bases not matched to a gene. The CDR3 contains 16 residues. In germline, CDR1 is SGHNT, CDR2 YYREEE (reference sequence). CDR3 loop: CASSSGLAGEAGELFF. The CDR3 DNA reads TGTGCCAGCAGCTCCGGACTAGCGGGAGAGGCCGGGGAGCTGTTTTTT. Full variable domain (remainder filled in from reference TRBV5-4 and TRBJ2-2): ETGVTQSPTHLIKTRGQQVTLRCSSQSGHNTVSWYQQALGQGPQFIFQYYREEENGRGNFPPRFSGLQFPNYSSELNVNALELDDSALYLCASSSGLAGEAGELFFGEGSRLTVL.

This clonotype was counted ten times or more. The chain is built from TRBV28 and TRBJ1-1, with D perhaps matching TRBD1 (5 bases). V was trimmed by 6 bases and J by 1 base, leaving 9 bases between them. This CDR3 region has 13 residues. The germline gives CDR1 MDHEN, CDR2 SYDVKM. This CDR3 reads CASRYQGNTEAFF. CDR3 nucleotide sequence: TGTGCCAGCAGGTACCAGGGGAACACTGAAGCTTTCTTT.

This clonotype was counted ten times or more. The chain recombines TRBV28 with TRBJ1-5; the D gene is possibly TRBD1 (6 bases). The CDR3 spans 16 residues. Trimming left V 6 bases short and J 2 bases short, with 17 bases between. Looked up from germline, CDR1 is MDHEN and CDR2 is SYDVKM. DNA for the CDR3: TGTGCCAGCAGAGGGGGAGGGTACAGGGGCAATCAGCCCCAGCATTTT. Translation gives CASRGGGYRGNQPQHF.

This clonotype was seen a few times. This chain connects TRBV19 to TRBJ1-5, with D maybe TRBD1 (6 bases). V lost 3 bases, J lost 0 bases, and 9 bases lay in between. The germline CDR1 and CDR2 sequences are LNHDA and SQIVND (reference sequence). The CDR3 runs to 15 residues. CDR3 residues: CASSIGTFSNQPQHF. The CDR3 region has the DNA TGTGCCAGTAGTATCGGGACATTTAGCAATCAGCCCCAGCATTTT. Supplemented by reference TRBV19 and TRBJ1-5, the full variable domain reads DGGITQSPKYLFRKEGQNVTLSCEQNLNHDAMYWYRQDPGQGLRLIYYSQIVNDFQKGDIAEGYSVSREKKESFPLTVTSAQKNPTAFYLCASSIGTFSNQPQHFGDGTRLSIL.

The rearrangement links TRBV28 to TRBJ1-5, with D perhaps TRBD1 (6 bases). This CDR3 region has 14 residues. From germline, CDR1 is MDHEN and CDR2 SYDVKM. Trimming pared 2 bases from V and 4 bases from J, leaving 9 bases between. The CDR3 sequence is CASSLKGVNQPQHF. The CDR3 DNA sequence: TGTGCCAGCAGTTTAAAGGGGGTAAATCAGCCCCAGCATTTT.

This clonotype was counted ten times or more. The gene calls are TRBV28 and TRBJ1-5; TRBD1 is a possible D gene (5 bases). V dropped 0 bases and J dropped 0 bases, with 9 bases sitting between them. Germline V gene lookup returns CDR1 MDHEN and CDR2 SYDVKM. The length of the CDR3 is 16 residues. This CDR3 is CASSLWGGFSNQPQHF. The CDR3 nucleotides read TGTGCCAGCAGTTTATGGGGGGGTTTTAGCAATCAGCCCCAGCATTTT.

Ten or more counts support this clonotype. This chain uses TRBV28 with TRBJ1-1, with a possible D match to TRBD1 (5 bases). Germline V gene sequence: CDR1 MDHEN, CDR2 SYDVKM. The CDR3 length is 13 residues. V shed 10 bases and J shed 5 bases, with 17 bases lying between them. The CDR3, as DNA: TGTGCCACCTGGCGGGGCGTAAGAACTGAAGCTTTCTTT. Its translation: CATWRGVRTEAFF. The full variable domain, in which reference TRBV28 and TRBJ1-1 provide the parts outside the CDR3, is DVKVTQSSRYLVKRTGEKVFLECVQDMDHENMFWYRQDPGLGLRLIYFSYDVKMKEKGDIPEGYSVSREKKERFSLILESASTNQTSMYLCATWRGVRTEAFFGQGTRLTVV.

V usage is TRBV5-1 and J usage is TRBJ2-5, with a weak D call TRBD2 (5 bases). CDR3 length equals 15 residues. Germline V gene data show CDR1 as SGHRS and CDR2 as YFSETQ. Trimming removed 2 bases at V and 5 bases at J, with 16 bases between. The CDR3 DNA is TGCGCCAGCAGCTTTGTCACTTCTCGAGGGGAGACCCAGTACTTC. This sequence encodes CASSFVTSRGETQYF.

This clonotype came up a few times. The V gene is TRBV30, the J gene TRBJ2-2; D perhaps matches TRBD2 (5 bases). Trimming shortened V by 4 bases and J by 0 bases, and 9 bases separated the two germline ends. CDR1 and CDR2 from the germline V gene are GTSNPN and SVGIG (reference sequence). This CDR3 is 14 amino acids long. The CDR3 sequence: CAWIGGSNTGELFF. The CDR3 region has the DNA TGTGCCTGGATTGGAGGATCGAACACCGGGGAGCTGTTTTTT.

A few counts support this clonotype. The chain employs TRBV7-9 and TRBJ2-7; 8 bases match TRBD2. Looked up from germline, CDR1 is SEHNR and CDR2 is FQNEAQ (reference sequence). The J segment lost 4 bases and the V segment lost 5 bases, leaving 7 bases of the junction unmatched. The CDR3 extends over 14 amino acids. The CDR3 reads CASSPRTSWYEQYF. The DNA of the CDR3 is TGTGCCAGCAGCCCGCGGACTAGCTGGTACGAGCAGTACTTC.

J is TRBJ2-3 and V is TRBV6-2 or TRBV6-3; D not resolved. V was clipped by 0 bases and J by 1 base, with 17 bases between them. The CDR3 is 18 amino acids. Germline CDR1 and CDR2: MNHEY and SVGEGT. CDR3 loop: CASSYSGSWSMGTDTQYF. The CDR3 DNA sequence: TGTGCCAGCAGTTACTCCGGTAGCTGGAGCATGGGCACAGATACGCAGTATTTT.

The chain combines TRBV28 with TRBJ1-4; 7 bases line up with TRBD1. Germline lookup yields CDR1 MDHEN and CDR2 SYDVKM. CDR3 size: 16 residues. J lost 4 bases, V lost 3 bases, and 8 bases had no gene match. The DNA for the CDR3 is TGTGCCAGCAGTTTGGGGACAGAGAGTATTAATGAAAAACTGTTTTTT. It is translated as CASSLGTESINEKLFF.

The chain has TRBV19 and TRBJ2-1; TRBD1 matches 9 bases. The J segment lost 7 bases and the V segment lost 6 bases, leaving 4 bases of the junction unmatched. CDR1 is LNHDA and CDR2 is SQIVND in the germline V gene (reference sequence). The CDR3 runs to 13 residues. CDR3 sequence reads: CASSPDRGNEQFF. CDR3 sequence (DNA): TGTGCCAGTAGCCCGGACAGGGGAAATGAGCAGTTCTTC.

This clonotype was recorded many times. The chain recombines TRBV7-9 with TRBJ2-5; 10 positions agree with TRBD2. With 7 bases clipped from V and 6 bases from J, the junction kept 8 bases outside the gene matches. Germline CDR1 is SEHNR and CDR2 is FQNEAQ (reference sequence). The length of the CDR3 is 14 residues. CDR3 DNA sequence: TGTGCCAGCACCCCTCTAGCGGGAGCCAAGACCCAGTACTTC. This sequence encodes CASTPLAGAKTQYF.

As to this clonotype: A much bigger clone sits one base away, suggesting this may be a read error. The J gene is TRBJ2-1, the V gene TRBV2, with D unresolved. This CDR3 contains 16 residues. Trimming pared 1 base from V and 10 bases from J, leaving 20 bases between. The germline gives CDR1 SNHLY, CDR2 FYNNEI. The CDR3 region is CASSEGRIAETYEQFF. As DNA, the CDR3 is TGTGCCAGCAGTGAAGGAAGGATAGCTGAAACCTACGAGCAGTTCTTC.

The gene calls are TRBV5-1 and TRBJ2-2; 7 nucleotides match TRBD1. V lost 4 bases and J lost 7; bases outside the gene matches: 10. Germline values: CDR1 SGHRS, CDR2 YFSETQ. This CDR3 is 15 amino acids long. CDR3 DNA: TGCGCCAGCAGCCCCGACAGGGTTGGCGGCGGGGAGCTGTTTTTT. Translating it yields CASSPDRVGGGELFF.